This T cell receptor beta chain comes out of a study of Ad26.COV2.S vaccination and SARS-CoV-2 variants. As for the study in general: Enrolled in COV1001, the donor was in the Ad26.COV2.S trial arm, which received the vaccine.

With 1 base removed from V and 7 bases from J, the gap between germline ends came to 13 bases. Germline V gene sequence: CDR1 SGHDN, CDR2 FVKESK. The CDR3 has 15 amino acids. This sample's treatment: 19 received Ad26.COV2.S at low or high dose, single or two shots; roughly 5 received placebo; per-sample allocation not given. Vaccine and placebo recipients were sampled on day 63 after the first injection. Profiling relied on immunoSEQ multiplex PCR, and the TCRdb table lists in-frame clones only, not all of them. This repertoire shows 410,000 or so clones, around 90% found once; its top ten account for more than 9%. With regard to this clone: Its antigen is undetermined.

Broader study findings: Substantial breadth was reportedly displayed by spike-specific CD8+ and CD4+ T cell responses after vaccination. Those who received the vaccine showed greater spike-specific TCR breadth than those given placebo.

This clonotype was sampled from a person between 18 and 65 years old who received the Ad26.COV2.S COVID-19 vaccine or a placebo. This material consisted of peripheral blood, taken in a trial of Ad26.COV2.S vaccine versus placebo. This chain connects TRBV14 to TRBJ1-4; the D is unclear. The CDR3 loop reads CASSQAGERSEKLFF. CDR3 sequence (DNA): TGTGCCAGCAGCCAAGCCGGAGAGCGTTCTGAAAAACTGTTTTTT.